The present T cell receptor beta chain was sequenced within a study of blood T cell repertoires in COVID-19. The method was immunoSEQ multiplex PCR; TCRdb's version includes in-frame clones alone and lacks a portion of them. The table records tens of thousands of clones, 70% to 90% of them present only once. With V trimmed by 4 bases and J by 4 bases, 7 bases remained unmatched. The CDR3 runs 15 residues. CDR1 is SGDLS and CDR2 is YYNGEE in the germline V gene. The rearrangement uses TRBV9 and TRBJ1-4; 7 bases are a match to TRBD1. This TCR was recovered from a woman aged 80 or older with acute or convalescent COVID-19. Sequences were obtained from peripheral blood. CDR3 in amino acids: CASSPKGQRNEKLFF. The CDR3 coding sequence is TGTGCCAGCAGCCCCAAGGGACAGCGTAATGAAAAACTGTTTTTT.